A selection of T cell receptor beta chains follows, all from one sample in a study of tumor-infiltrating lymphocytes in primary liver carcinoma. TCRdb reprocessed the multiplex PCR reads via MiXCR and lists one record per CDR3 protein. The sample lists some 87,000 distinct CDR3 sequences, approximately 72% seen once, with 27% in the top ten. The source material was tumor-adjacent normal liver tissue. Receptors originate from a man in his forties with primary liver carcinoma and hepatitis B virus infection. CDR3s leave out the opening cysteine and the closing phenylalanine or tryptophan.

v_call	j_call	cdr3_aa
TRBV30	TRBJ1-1	AWSIGAAEAF
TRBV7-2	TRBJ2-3	ATSSSPLRTGTDTQY
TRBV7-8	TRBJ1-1	PSSFATGQVF
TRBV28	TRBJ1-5	ASSLGQGYRQPQH
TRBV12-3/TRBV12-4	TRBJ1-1	ASSFRGEGTTKAF
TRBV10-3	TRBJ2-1	AISEGSTGLAGVGKQF
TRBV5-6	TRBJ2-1	ASSATPTDNEQF
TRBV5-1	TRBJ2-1	ASSFCGRTYIEQF
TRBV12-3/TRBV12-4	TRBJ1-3	ASSLLGVVY
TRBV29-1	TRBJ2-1	SAVSGTSNNEEF
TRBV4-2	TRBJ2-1	ASSQAEPHDEQF
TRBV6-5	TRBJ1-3	ASSRTGGRDTIY
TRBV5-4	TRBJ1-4	ASSRDRGGEKLF
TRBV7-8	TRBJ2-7	ASSPMTGSDEQY
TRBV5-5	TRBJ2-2	ASSLTVANTGELF
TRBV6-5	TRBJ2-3	ASSPSGRGADTQY
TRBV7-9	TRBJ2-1	TSSLSQGRDEQF
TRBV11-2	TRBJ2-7	ASIPTSTYEQY
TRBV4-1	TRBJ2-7	ASSLTRRDPEQY
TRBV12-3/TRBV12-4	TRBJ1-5	ASSLEWGQPQH
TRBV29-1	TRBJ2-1	SVDGKYHSEQF
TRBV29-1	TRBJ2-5	NVTPGTSGNEETQY
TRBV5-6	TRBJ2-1	ANSTMIGEQF
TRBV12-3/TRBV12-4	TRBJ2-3	ASSSLSPGTGTDTQY
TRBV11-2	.	ASSLEGLAWTDTQH
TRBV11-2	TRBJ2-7	ASSQPTAGRAYEQY
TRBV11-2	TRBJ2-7	ASSLMVPYEQY
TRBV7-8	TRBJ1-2	ATRWRTGNHYDYT
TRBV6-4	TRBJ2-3	ASSDSAGGPYTQY
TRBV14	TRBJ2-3	ASSRGRASTDTHY
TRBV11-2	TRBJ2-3	ASSLGEASTDTQY
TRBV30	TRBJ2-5	TWSGLGGETQY
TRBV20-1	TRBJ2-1	SARTGDYNEQF
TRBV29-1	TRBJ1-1	SAQLRYETEAF
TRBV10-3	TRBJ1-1	AMAGGPTEAF
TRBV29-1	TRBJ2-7	SVEGGGASGEQY
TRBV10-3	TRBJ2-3	ATLPNSGTDSTDTQY
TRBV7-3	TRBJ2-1	ANSFPYNEQF
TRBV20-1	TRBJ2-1	SASDGREGLDEQF
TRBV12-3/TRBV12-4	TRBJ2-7	ASSLHGEGNEQY
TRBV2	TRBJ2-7	ASRHSQGNEQY
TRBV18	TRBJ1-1	ASSRAGPNTEAF
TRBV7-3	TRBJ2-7	ASSAGLAGGEQH
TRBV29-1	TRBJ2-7	SGVTGGEQY
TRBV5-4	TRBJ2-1	ASSPGGTRTNEQF
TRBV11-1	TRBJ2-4	ANSSGGREIQY
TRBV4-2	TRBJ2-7	ASSQRGQSSYEQY
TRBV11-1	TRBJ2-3	ANSGLVRDTQY
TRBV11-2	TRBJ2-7	ASRSHSSGTAYEQY
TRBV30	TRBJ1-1	AWSADRRTEAF
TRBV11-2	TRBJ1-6	ANSSTPGGGSTPLH
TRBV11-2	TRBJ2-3	ACSYTDTQY
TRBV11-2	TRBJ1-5	ASSLVAGSNQHQH